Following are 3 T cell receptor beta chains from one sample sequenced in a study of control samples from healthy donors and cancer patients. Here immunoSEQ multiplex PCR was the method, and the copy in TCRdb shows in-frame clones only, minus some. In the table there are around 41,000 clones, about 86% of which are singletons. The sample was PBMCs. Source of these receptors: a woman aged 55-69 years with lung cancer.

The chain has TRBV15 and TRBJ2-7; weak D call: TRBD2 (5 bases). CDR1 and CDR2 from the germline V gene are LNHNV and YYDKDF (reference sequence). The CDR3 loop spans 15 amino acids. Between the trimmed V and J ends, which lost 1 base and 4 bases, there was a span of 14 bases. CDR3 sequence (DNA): TGTGCCACCAGCAGAGGAGGACTCGCACGTTACGAGCAGTACTTC. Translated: CATSRGGLARYEQYF.

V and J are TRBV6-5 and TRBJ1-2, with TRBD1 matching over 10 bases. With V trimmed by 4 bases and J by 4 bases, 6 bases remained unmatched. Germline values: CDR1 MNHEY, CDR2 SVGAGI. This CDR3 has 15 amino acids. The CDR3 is CASSSPDRGGYGYTF. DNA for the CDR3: TGTGCCAGCAGTTCCCCGGACAGGGGGGGCTATGGCTACACCTTC.

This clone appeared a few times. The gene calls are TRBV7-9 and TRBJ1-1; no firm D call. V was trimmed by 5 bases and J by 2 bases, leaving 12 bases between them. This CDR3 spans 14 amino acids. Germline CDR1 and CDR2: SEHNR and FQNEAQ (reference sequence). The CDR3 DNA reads TGTGCCAGCAGCCAAGACTTAAGTAACACTGAAGCTTTCTTT. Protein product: CASSQDLSNTEAFF.